These 26 T cell receptor beta chains came from one sample sequenced in a study of radiation and T cells in renal cell carcinoma. The time point denotes: baseline pretreatment blood. Treatment noted: 15 Gy SBRT to primary tumor, nephrectomy 4 weeks later. Assay used: immunoSEQ multiplex PCR; TCRdb lists only in-frame clones, some missing. The sample records 150,000 or so clones, 88% being singletons. This specimen was blood, taken from a patient whose treatment included radiotherapy and nephrectomy. The receptor set was obtained from an older woman with renal cell carcinoma.

The gene calls are TRBV30 and TRBJ1-6; D is unclear. Germline values: CDR1 GTSNPN, CDR2 SVGIG (reference sequence). Trimming shortened V by 1 base and J by 11 bases, and 12 bases separated the two germline ends. CDR3 length: 13 residues. The CDR3 DNA reads as TGTGCCTGGAGTGCCTTCAACGGGGCACCCCTCCACTTT. It is translated as CAWSAFNGAPLHF.

The sample holds one count of this clone. This chain joins TRBV27 and TRBJ1-1; D call uncertain. Germline V CDR1 and CDR2: MNHEY, SMNVEV (reference sequence). The CDR3 is 14 residues long. Trimming cost V 6 bases and J 1 base, with 12 bases left between them. DNA for the CDR3: TGTGCCAGCAGGCCCCGGGTACAGAACACTGAAGCTTTCTTT. As protein: CASRPRVQNTEAFF.

The rearrangement uses TRBV4-3 and TRBJ1-5, with D possibly matching TRBD1 (5 bases). Trimming cost V 6 bases and J 2 bases, with 14 bases left between them. This CDR3 region has 15 residues. Germline CDR1 reads LGHNA; CDR2 reads YSLEER. The CDR3 nucleotides are TGCGCCAGCAGTCTACAGGCTCGTGGCAATCAGCCCCAGCATTTT. Amino acids: CASSLQARGNQPQHF.

The gene calls are TRBV5-4 and TRBJ1-6; 7 bases are a match to TRBD1. The CDR3 has 16 amino acids. Germline V gives CDR1 SGHNT, CDR2 YYREEE (reference sequence). Trimming cost V 4 bases and J 9 bases; bases outside gene matches: 13. The CDR3 region has the DNA TGTGCCAGCAGCCCTGGTGGACAGGCCCGTGGTTCACCCCTCCACTTT. Translated: CASSPGGQARGSPLHF. The full variable domain, its missing parts supplied by reference TRBV5-4 and TRBJ1-6, is ETGVTQSPTHLIKTRGQQVTLRCSSQSGHNTVSWYQQALGQGPQFIFQYYREEENGRGNFPPRFSGLQFPNYSSELNVNALELDDSALYLCASSPGGQARGSPLHFGNGTRLTVT.

The chain is built from TRBV7-2 and TRBJ2-7; D is perhaps TRBD2 (6 bases). The CDR3 has 15 amino acids. The germline V and J ends were trimmed by 7 bases and 6 bases, with 22 bases remaining between them. The germline V gene has CDR1 SGHTA and CDR2 FQGNSA. The CDR3 here is CASIPGGVPASEQYF. CDR3 DNA: TGTGCCAGCATCCCTGGCGGGGTCCCCGCGAGCGAGCAGTACTTC.

V and J are TRBV4-2 and TRBJ2-7, with D perhaps TRBD2 (5 bases). CDR3 length: 17 amino acids. Germline CDR1 reads LGHNA; CDR2 reads YNFKEQ. Trimming shortened V by 5 bases and J by 0 bases, and 20 bases separated the two germline ends. Here the CDR3 DNA reads TGTGCCAGCAGCATCGTCGGGGTAGGAAGGAGCTCCTACGAGCAGTACTTC. Its translation is CASSIVGVGRSSYEQYF.

Here the CDR3 DNA reads TGTGCCAGCAGCATGGTCGGGACGGCCTATGGCTACACCTTC. Amino acid sequence: CASSMVGTAYGYTF. The rearrangement links TRBV9 to TRBJ1-2, with D perhaps matching TRBD1 (5 bases). The germline V gene has CDR1 SGDLS and CDR2 YYNGEE. The CDR3 has 14 amino acids. Trimming pared 4 bases from V and 4 bases from J, leaving 14 bases between. The full variable domain, rest sourced from reference TRBV9 and TRBJ1-2, is DSGVTQTPKHLITATGQRVTLRCSPRSGDLSVYWYQQSLDQGLQFLIQYYNGEERAKGNILERFSAQQFPDLHSELNLSSLELGDSALYFCASSMVGTAYGYTFGSGTRLTVV.

The chain employs TRBV5-1 and TRBJ1-1, with 7 nucleotides matching TRBD1. Germline V gene lookup returns CDR1 SGHRS and CDR2 YFSETQ. This CDR3 has 15 residues. Trimming removed 7 bases from V and 1 base from J; junction bases left unmatched: 10. The CDR3 loop reads CASLPGGAENTEAFF. Here the CDR3 DNA reads TGCGCCAGCCTCCCAGGGGGGGCGGAGAACACTGAAGCTTTCTTT.

The chain carries TRBV2 and TRBJ2-2; 12 bases map to TRBD2. The CDR3 sequence is 14 residues long. The germline V gene encodes CDR1 SNHLY and CDR2 FYNNEI. V dropped 6 bases and J dropped 8; count of bases not matched to a gene: 4. The CDR3 region has the DNA TGTGCCAGCAGGGGGACTAGCGGGTCTGGGGAGCTGTTTTTT. This sequence encodes CASRGTSGSGELFF.

The rearrangement uses TRBV2 and TRBJ2-1; D gene ambiguous. V lost 7 bases, J lost 7 bases, and 17 bases lay in between. Germline V gene sequence: CDR1 SNHLY, CDR2 FYNNEI. The CDR3 is 14 amino acids. The CDR3 loop reads CASKTPARRNEQFF. The CDR3 DNA is TGTGCCAGCAAAACCCCGGCGCGTCGGAATGAGCAGTTCTTC.

The genes are TRBV7-2 and TRBJ1-6, with D unclear. Trimming removed 1 base from V and 7 bases from J, with 5 bases in between. CDR1 and CDR2 (germline): SGHTA, FQGNSA. CDR3 length: 13 residues. In DNA form, the CDR3 reads TGTGCCAGCAGCTTAGAGTCGAATTCACCCCTCCACTTT. Translation gives CASSLESNSPLHF.

CDR3 in DNA: TGTGCCAGCAGTTTGCAAGGGAGGTATAATTCACCCCTCCACTTT. It is translated as CASSLQGRYNSPLHF. The rearrangement uses TRBV27 and TRBJ1-6, with D unresolved. CDR1 MNHEY and CDR2 SMNVEV come from the germline V gene (reference sequence). Trimming pared 3 bases from V and 4 bases from J, leaving 10 bases between. This CDR3 spans 15 amino acids.

The chain has TRBV28 and TRBJ2-5; 7 positions agree with TRBD1. CDR1 and CDR2 from the germline V gene are MDHEN and SYDVKM. The CDR3 is 14 residues long. J was trimmed by 4 bases and V by 2 bases; bases with no gene match: 4. CDR3 residues: CASSLTGAGETQYF. The CDR3 bases are TGTGCCAGCAGTTTAACAGGGGCAGGAGAGACCCAGTACTTC.

This chain joins TRBV30 and TRBJ2-1; D not resolved. The CDR3 runs to 13 residues. V lost 4 bases, J lost 0 bases, and 7 bases lay in between. Germline V lookup: CDR1 GTSNPN, CDR2 SVGIG (reference sequence). DNA of the CDR3: TGTGCCTGGACTTCTAGCTCCTACAATGAGCAGTTCTTC. The encoded protein is CAWTSSSYNEQFF.

The rearrangement uses TRBV30 and TRBJ1-3, with D maybe TRBD1 (5 bases). This CDR3 contains 12 residues. Germline V gene data show CDR1 as GTSNPN and CDR2 as SVGIG (reference sequence). Between the trimmed V and J ends, which lost 3 bases and 12 bases, there was a span of 15 bases. CDR3 sequence reads: CAWRPPGPNIYF. In nucleotides, the CDR3 is TGTGCCTGGAGACCCCCGGGGCCTAACATATATTTT.

This clone came up a few times. This rearrangement joins TRBV30 to TRBJ1-2; D is unresolved. V lost 2 bases, J lost 1 base, and 11 bases lay in between. Germline CDR1 is GTSNPN and CDR2 is SVGIG (reference sequence). The CDR3 spans 14 residues. CDR3 sequence: CAWSLLRSNYGYTF. Written as DNA, the CDR3 is TGTGCCTGGAGTCTGTTGAGGAGTAACTATGGCTACACCTTC. Full variable domain (missing parts from reference TRBV30 and TRBJ1-2): SQTIHQWPATLVQPVGSPLSLECTVEGTSNPNLYWYRQAAGRGLQLLFYSVGIGQISSEVPQNLSASRPQDRQFILSSKKLLLSDSGFYLCAWSLLRSNYGYTFGSGTRLTVV.

This chain connects TRBV29-1 to TRBJ2-7; D call uncertain. V lost 4 bases and J lost 0, with 10 bases in between. This CDR3 is built from 13 residues. Germline-derived CDR1 and CDR2 are SQVTM and ANQGSEA. For the CDR3, the DNA is TGCAGCGTTGGGGCCCGTGCCTCCTACGAGCAGTACTTC. It translates to CSVGARASYEQYF.

The chain is built from TRBV5-1 and TRBJ2-3, with 8 bases lining up with TRBD2. With 4 bases clipped from V and 0 bases from J, the junction kept 7 bases outside the gene matches. The length of the CDR3 is 16 residues. Germline loops: CDR1 SGHRS, CDR2 YFSETQ. DNA for the CDR3: TGCGCCAGCAGCCTCAGGACTAGCTCTAGCACAGATACGCAGTATTTT. The encoded protein is CASSLRTSSSTDTQYF. Drawing the rest from reference TRBV5-1 and TRBJ2-3, the complete variable domain is KAGVTQTPRYLIKTRGQQVTLSCSPISGHRSVSWYQQTPGQGLQFLFEYFSETQRNKGNFPGRFSGRQFSNSRSEMNVSTLELGDSALYLCASSLRTSSSTDTQYFGPGTRLTVL.

This chain joins TRBV6-5 and TRBJ1-4, with 7 bases that match TRBD1. The germline gives CDR1 MNHEY, CDR2 SVGAGI. Losses at the gene ends were 0 bases for V and 3 bases for J; bases not matched to a gene: 4. This CDR3 contains 16 residues. The CDR3 loop is CASSYSPTGANEKLFF. The CDR3 nucleotides read TGTGCCAGCAGTTACTCCCCCACAGGGGCTAATGAAAAACTGTTTTTT.

This chain uses TRBV13 with TRBJ2-3; tentatively, D is TRBD1 (5 bases). The CDR3 loop spans 11 amino acids. In germline, CDR1 is PRHDT, CDR2 FYEKMQ (reference sequence). The germline V and J ends were trimmed by 5 bases and 5 bases, with 5 bases remaining between them. CDR3 residues: CASSQGDTQYF. CDR3 DNA sequence: TGTGCCAGCAGCCAGGGAGATACGCAGTATTTT.

Concerning this clone: Other nucleotide sequences from this sample produce the same CDR3. This chain uses TRBV18 with TRBJ2-5; 8 bases line up with TRBD1. The CDR3 length is 13 residues. The V gene's germline CDR1 is KGHSH and CDR2 LQKENI. V shed 5 bases, J shed 6 bases, and the junction held 5 bases outside the gene matches. The CDR3 here is CASSSDRAKTQYF. DNA for the CDR3: TGTGCCAGCTCATCGGACAGGGCAAAGACCCAGTACTTC.

This clone appeared once. The chain uses TRBV5-1 and TRBJ1-4, with TRBD1 identical over 7 bases. Germline CDR1 reads SGHRS; CDR2 reads YFSETQ. The CDR3 runs 15 residues. The J segment lost 4 bases and the V segment lost 4 bases, leaving 7 bases of the junction unmatched. For the CDR3, the DNA is TGCGCCAGCAGCCCCGAGGGGGCGGTTAATGAAAAACTGTTTTTT. It encodes CASSPEGAVNEKLFF.

About this clone itself: At one boundary the junction diverges from the germline segment, which might be a read error. This chain joins TRBV7-7 and TRBJ2-7, with 8 bases matching TRBD2. The CDR3 has 14 amino acids. Germline V lookup: CDR1 SSHAT, CDR2 FNYEAQ (reference sequence). The CDR3 loop is CASSPGGARNEQYF. Written as DNA, the CDR3 is TGTGCTAGCAGCCCCGGGGGGGCGAGAAACGAGCAGTACTTC.

The chain links TRBV5-4 to TRBJ2-3; 11 bases are shared with TRBD2. Germline V gene data show CDR1 as SGHNT and CDR2 as YYREEE (reference sequence). The CDR3 loop spans 15 amino acids. V lost 3 bases, J lost 4 bases, and 4 bases stayed unmatched. CDR3 sequence (DNA): TGTGCCAGCAGCTCCGGGACTAGCGGCCCAGATACGCAGTATTTT. This translates into CASSSGTSGPDTQYF.

This clone was detected once. This chain links TRBV14 with TRBJ2-2; weak D call: TRBD1 (6 bases). V lost 6 bases and J 2 bases, leaving 13 bases between the germline ends. Germline V gene data show CDR1 as SGHDN and CDR2 as FVKESK. The CDR3 is made up of 15 amino acids. CDR3 DNA sequence: TGTGCCAGCAGTCCACAGGGAGCTAACACCGGGGAGCTGTTTTTT. This gives the protein CASSPQGANTGELFF.

Concerning this clone: In the same sample, other DNA sequences code for this CDR3. The rearrangement uses TRBV29-1 and TRBJ1-5; perhaps TRBD1 as D (5 bases). Germline lookup yields CDR1 SQVTM and CDR2 ANQGSEA. The V end was cut by 6 bases, the J end by 2 bases, with 11 bases between. The CDR3 is 13 amino acids. CDR3 amino acids: CSVGGGGNQPQHF. Written as DNA, the CDR3 is TGCAGCGTGGGGGGAGGGGGCAATCAGCCCCAGCATTTT.